What follows are 2 T cell receptor beta chains derived from one specimen sequenced in a study of cytomegalovirus exposure and HLA in healthy donors. Primers included in the PCR were 60 Vbeta and 13 Jbeta primers. Sequenced by immunoSEQ multiplex PCR; TCRdb stores in-frame clones only, minus some. The sample carries more than 95,000 clones, less than 90% recorded once. What was sequenced was PBMCs. The receptors derive from a man between 18 and 35 years old in good health and CMV-seropositive.

The gene calls are TRBV11-3 and TRBJ2-7; TRBD2 matches at 9 bases. Trimming cost V 5 bases and J 0 bases; bases outside gene matches: 8. CDR1 is SGHNT and CDR2 is YENEEA in the germline V gene. CDR3 length equals 16 residues. CDR3 amino acids: CASSHQGGGDSYEQYF. As DNA, the CDR3 is TGTGCCAGCAGCCATCAGGGCGGGGGGGACTCCTACGAGCAGTACTTC.

The chain is built from TRBV27 and TRBJ2-1; TRBD2 agrees at 15 bases. This CDR3 has 21 residues. CDR1 is MNHEY and CDR2 is SMNVEV in the germline V gene (reference sequence). The ends lost 4 bases at V and 7 bases at J; junction bases unmatched: 20. The DNA of the CDR3 is TGTGCCAGCAGTTCACGAGGGAGGACTAGCGGGGGGGTAGGCGGAGGGAATGAGCAGTTCTTC. This sequence encodes CASSSRGRTSGGVGGGNEQFF.